Only one count was recorded for the clone carrying this T cell receptor (beta chain). The CDR3 totals 14 residues. Germline CDR1 DFQATT, CDR2 SNEGSKA (reference sequence). V was trimmed by 3 bases and J by 1 base, leaving 9 bases between them. The source of the sample is a study of blood T cell repertoires in COVID-19. Across the whole study: COVID-19 samples collected from the United States, Italy and Spain covered acute and convalescent phases. The analysed material was cDNA or gDNA that came from T cells, B-cell-depleted T cells, or PBMCs.

The repertoire was sequenced with immunoSEQ multiplex PCR; TCRdb's copy has only in-frame clones and lacks some. The sample shows under 250,000 clones, 70% to 85% of them seen only once. The source is a man in his forties or fifties with active or convalescent COVID-19. The source material was peripheral blood. The V gene is TRBV20-1, the J gene TRBJ2-2; possible D gene TRBD2, 5 bases. The CDR3 protein is CSASREMNTGELFF. In DNA, the CDR3 is TGCAGTGCTAGTCGGGAAATGAACACCGGGGAGCTGTTTTTT.